The clone carrying this TCR beta chain came up a few times. Its antigen is not identified. The sample is drawn from a study of T cell responses to AZD1222 COVID-19 vaccine. V was trimmed by 2 bases and J by 2 bases, leaving 12 bases between them. The CDR3 runs 15 residues. The V gene's germline CDR1 is SGHTA and CDR2 FQGTGA. Repertoires were generated with immunoSEQ multiplex PCR, while TCRdb's copy carries only in-frame clones and drops some. The table shows more than 90,000 clones, with around 83% occurring only once. Study-level results: Two AZD1222 doses significantly raised spike-specific TCR breadth and depth over controls. Among those given AZD1222, only five or six were seropositive at baseline. Samples come after the peak T cell response, not at day 14. The span of vaccine-associated CD4 TCRs extended across spike, with dominance at 160-218 and 743-854.

Sequences were derived from peripheral blood, sampled 28 days after the second AZD1222 dose. This rearrangement joins TRBV7-3 to TRBJ1-2, with a weak D call TRBD1 (5 bases). The sequence derives from an adult who received the AZD1222 COVID-19 vaccine. CDR3 bases: TGTGCCAGCAGCTTATGGGGCAGGACCAACTATGGCTACACCTTC. Translation: CASSLWGRTNYGYTF.